This paragraph reports one T cell receptor beta chain. The same CDR3 also results from other DNA sequences found in this sample. Some clones are missing from TCRdb's copy, which holds only in-frame ones; the method was immunoSEQ multiplex PCR. The sample lists 60,000 to 70,000 clones, 85% to 90% seen once, with approximately 2% in the top ten. These data come from a study of OX40 agonist ivuxolimab in advanced cancers. Trimming shortened V by 1 base and J by 5 bases, and 1 base separated the two germline ends. The CDR3 runs to 11 residues. Germline assignment: CDR1 LNHDA and CDR2 SQIVND (reference sequence).

The chain has TRBV19 and TRBJ2-3; D is unclear. The receptor was derived from an adult with an advanced solid tumor such as melanoma, head and neck, liver or kidney cancer. This sample comprised CD4+ or CD8+ T cells sorted from blood, obtained in a trial of the OX40 agonist ivuxolimab. CDR3 sequence (DNA): TGTGCCAGTAGTATAGGAGATACGCAGTATTTT. Translating gives CASSIGDTQYF.